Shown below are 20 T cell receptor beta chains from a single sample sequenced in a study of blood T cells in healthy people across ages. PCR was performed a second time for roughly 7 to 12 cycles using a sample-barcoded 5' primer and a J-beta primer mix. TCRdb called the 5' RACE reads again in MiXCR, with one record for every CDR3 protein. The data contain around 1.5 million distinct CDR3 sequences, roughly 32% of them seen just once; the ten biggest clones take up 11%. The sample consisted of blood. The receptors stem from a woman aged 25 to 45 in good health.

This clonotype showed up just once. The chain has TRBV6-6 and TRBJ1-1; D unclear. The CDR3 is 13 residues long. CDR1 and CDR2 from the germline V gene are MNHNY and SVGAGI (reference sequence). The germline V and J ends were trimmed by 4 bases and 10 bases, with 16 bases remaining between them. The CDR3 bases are TGTGCCAGCAGTTTGTACACCGACAATGGAGCTTTCTTT. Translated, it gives CASSLYTDNGAFF.

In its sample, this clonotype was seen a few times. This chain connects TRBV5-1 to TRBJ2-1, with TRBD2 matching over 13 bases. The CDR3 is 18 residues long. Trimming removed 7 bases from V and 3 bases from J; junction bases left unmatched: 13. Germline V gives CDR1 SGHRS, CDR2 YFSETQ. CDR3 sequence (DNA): TGCGCCAGCCACTATTCCGGGACTAGCGGGATCCTCTACAATGAGCAGTTCTTC. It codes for CASHYSGTSGILYNEQFF.

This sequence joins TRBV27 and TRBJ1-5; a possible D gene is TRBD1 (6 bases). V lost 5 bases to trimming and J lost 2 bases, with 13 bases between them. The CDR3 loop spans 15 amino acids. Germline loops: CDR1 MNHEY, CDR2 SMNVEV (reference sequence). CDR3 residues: CASSPRTAGNQPQHF. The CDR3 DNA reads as TGTGCCAGCAGTCCCCGGACAGCTGGCAATCAGCCCCAGCATTTT.

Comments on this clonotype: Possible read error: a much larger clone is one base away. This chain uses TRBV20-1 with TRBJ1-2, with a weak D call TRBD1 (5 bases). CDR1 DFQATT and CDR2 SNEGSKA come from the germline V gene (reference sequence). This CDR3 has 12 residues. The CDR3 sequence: CSGVDSNHGYTF. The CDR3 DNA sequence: TGCAGTGGAGTTGACAGTAACCATGGCTACACCTTC.

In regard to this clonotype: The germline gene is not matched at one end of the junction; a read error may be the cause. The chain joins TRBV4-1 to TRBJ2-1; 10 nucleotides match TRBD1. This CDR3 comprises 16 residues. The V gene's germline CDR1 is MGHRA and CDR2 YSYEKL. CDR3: CASSQWDRGSYSEQFF. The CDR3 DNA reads TGCGCCAGCAGCCAATGGGACAGGGGCTCCTACAGTGAGCAGTTCTTC.

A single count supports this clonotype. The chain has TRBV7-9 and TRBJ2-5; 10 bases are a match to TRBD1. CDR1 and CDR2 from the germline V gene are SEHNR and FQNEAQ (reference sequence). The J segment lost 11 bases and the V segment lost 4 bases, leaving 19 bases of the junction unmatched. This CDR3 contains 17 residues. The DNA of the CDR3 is TGTGCCAGCAGCTCGGGACAGGGGAGGGCCATTACAAATGAGCAGTACTTC. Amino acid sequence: CASSSGQGRAITNEQYF.

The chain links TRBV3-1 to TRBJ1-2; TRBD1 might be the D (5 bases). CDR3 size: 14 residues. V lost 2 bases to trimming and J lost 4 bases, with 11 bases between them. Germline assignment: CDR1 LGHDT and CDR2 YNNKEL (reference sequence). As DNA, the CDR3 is TGTGCCAGCAGCCAAATTGACAGTCTCTATGGCTACACCTTC. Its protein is CASSQIDSLYGYTF.

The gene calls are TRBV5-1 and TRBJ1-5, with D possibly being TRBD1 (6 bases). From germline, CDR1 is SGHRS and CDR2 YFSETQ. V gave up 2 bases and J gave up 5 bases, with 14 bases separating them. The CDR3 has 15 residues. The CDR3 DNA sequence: TGCGCCAGCAGCTTAGGGGGAGAGGGTTATCAGCCCCAGCATTTT. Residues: CASSLGGEGYQPQHF.

The CDR3 nucleotides are TGCAGTGCTCCCGGGACCTACGATGAAAAACTGTTTTTT. Its translation: CSAPGTYDEKLFF. This chain joins TRBV20-1 and TRBJ1-4; possible D gene TRBD1, 5 bases. The V end lost 5 bases, the J end lost 6 bases, and 13 bases lay between the germline ends. Germline lookup yields CDR1 DFQATT and CDR2 SNEGSKA (reference sequence). CDR3 size: 13 residues.

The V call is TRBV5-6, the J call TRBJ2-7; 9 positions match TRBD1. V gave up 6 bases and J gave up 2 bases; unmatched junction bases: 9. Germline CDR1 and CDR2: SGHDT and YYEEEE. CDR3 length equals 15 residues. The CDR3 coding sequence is TGTGCCAGCACCTGGAGTGGGACAGGGACCTACGAGCAGTACTTC. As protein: CASTWSGTGTYEQYF.

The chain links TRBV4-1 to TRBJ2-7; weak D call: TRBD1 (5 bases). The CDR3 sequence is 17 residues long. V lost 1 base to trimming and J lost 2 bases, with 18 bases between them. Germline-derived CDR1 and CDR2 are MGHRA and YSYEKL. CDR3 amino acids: CASSQGPSTEFPYEQYF. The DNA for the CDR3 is TGCGCCAGCAGCCAAGGACCTTCGACAGAGTTCCCCTACGAGCAGTACTTC.

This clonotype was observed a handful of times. In DNA, the CDR3 is TGTGCCAGCAGCGTAAGAATAAGGGAACCAAAGCCTTCCTACAATGAGCAGTTCTTC. Translated: CASSVRIREPKPSYNEQFF. The chain couples TRBV9 to TRBJ2-1; D gene ambiguous. Germline CDR1 and CDR2: SGDLS and YYNGEE. The CDR3 is 19 amino acids. V shed 1 base and J shed 1 base, with 21 bases lying between them.

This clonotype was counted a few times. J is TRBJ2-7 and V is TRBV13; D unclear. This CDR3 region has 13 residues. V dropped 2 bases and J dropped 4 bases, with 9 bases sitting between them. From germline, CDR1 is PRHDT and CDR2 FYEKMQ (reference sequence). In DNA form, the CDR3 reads TGTGCCAGCAGCTTAAATAGCCGGTACGAGCAGTACTTC. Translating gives CASSLNSRYEQYF. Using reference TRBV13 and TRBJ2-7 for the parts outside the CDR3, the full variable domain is AAGVIQSPRHLIKEKRETATLKCYPIPRHDTVYWYQQGPGQDPQFLISFYEKMQSDKGSIPDRFSAQQFSDYHSELNMSSLELGDSALYFCASSLNSRYEQYFGPGTRLTVT.

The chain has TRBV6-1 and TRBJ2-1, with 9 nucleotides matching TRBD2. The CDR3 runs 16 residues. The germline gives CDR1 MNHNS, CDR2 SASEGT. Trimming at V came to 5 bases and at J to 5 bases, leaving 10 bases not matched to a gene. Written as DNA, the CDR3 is TGTGCCAGCAGTAAAATAGCGGGAGTAAAAAACAATGAGCAGTTCTTC. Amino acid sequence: CASSKIAGVKNNEQFF.

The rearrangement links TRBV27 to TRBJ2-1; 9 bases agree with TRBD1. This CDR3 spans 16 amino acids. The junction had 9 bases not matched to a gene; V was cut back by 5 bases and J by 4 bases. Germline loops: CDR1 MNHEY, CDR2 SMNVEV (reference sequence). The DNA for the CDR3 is TGTGCCAGCAGTCCCGGGACAGGGCGAACATACAATGAGCAGTTCTTC. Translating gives CASSPGTGRTYNEQFF.

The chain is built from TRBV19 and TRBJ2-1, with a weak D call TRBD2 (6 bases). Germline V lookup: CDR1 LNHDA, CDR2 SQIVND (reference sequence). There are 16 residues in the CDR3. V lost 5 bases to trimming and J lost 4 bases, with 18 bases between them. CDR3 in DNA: TGTGCCAGTAGTGCTCAAAATCCGGGAGTATACAATGAGCAGTTCTTC. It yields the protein CASSAQNPGVYNEQFF.

The CDR3, as DNA: TGTGCCAGCAGTGAAAGGAACCACGTTGGGGGTGGTCGGCGCAATGAGCAGTTCTTC. Translation gives CASSERNHVGGGRRNEQFF. V and J are TRBV2 and TRBJ2-1, with D perhaps given as TRBD1 or TRBD2 (5 bases each). V lost 2 bases to trimming and J lost 6 bases, with 26 bases between them. Germline V CDR1 and CDR2: SNHLY, FYNNEI. This CDR3 region has 19 residues.

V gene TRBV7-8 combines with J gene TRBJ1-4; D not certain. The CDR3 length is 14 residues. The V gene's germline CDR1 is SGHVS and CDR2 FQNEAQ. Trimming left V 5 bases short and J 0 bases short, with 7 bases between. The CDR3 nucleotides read TGTGCCAGCAGCACATATGCAACTAATGAAAAACTGTTTTTT. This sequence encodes CASSTYATNEKLFF.

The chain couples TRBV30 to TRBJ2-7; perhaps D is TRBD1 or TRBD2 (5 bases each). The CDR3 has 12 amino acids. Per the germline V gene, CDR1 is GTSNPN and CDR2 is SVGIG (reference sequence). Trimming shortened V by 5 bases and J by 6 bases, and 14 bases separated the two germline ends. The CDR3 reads CAWGGPPPEQYF. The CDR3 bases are TGTGCCTGGGGGGGACCTCCGCCCGAGCAGTACTTC.

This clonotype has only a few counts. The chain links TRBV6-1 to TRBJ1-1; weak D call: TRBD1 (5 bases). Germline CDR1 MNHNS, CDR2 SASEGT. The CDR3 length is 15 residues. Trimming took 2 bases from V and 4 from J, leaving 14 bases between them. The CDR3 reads CASSERWGFPTEAFF. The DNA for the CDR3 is TGTGCCAGCAGTGAACGTTGGGGGTTTCCCACTGAAGCTTTCTTT.